The clone carrying this T cell receptor (beta chain) was observed at least ten times. These data belong to a study of regulatory T cells in long-lasting Graves disease. Time point reported: persistent/refractory GD, antithyroid drugs over 5 years with positive TRAb. PBMC-derived RNA was used for the TCR library. It was by American Thyroid Association guidelines that Graves' disease was diagnosed. In building TCR beta libraries, iRepertoire HTBI primers were used together with Arm-PCR of CDR3 regions. TCRdb recomputed calls from the multiplex PCR reads with MiXCR, one row per CDR3 protein. The sample comprises approximately 400,000 distinct CDR3 sequences, 20% to 25% of which are singletons, and less than 25% rests with the top ten. CDR1 DFQATT and CDR2 SNEGSKA come from the germline V gene (reference sequence). The CDR3 consists of 13 residues. Deletions cut 5 bases from V and 5 bases from J, with 15 bases between.

J is TRBJ1-1 and V is TRBV20-1; no firm D call. This sequence was found in a female donor with Graves disease. The source material was peripheral blood mononuclear cells (PBMCs), sampled when the disease was refractory, from a patient treated with antithyroid drugs. The CDR3 region has the DNA TGCAGTGCTGAAACCCGGTCGGGGACTGAAGCTTTCTTT. Its translation: CSAETRSGTEAFF.